Shown below are 7 T cell receptor beta chains from a single sample sequenced in a study of cytomegalovirus exposure and HLA in healthy donors. The PCR made use of 60 Vbeta and 13 Jbeta primers. Assay: immunoSEQ multiplex PCR; the TCRdb copy retains only in-frame clones and omits some. The sample carries 100,000 or so clones, 60% to 85% recorded once. The sequencing sample was made of PBMCs. These receptors came from a man in his thirties or forties in good health and CMV-seropositive.

The chain uses TRBV18 and TRBJ2-4; TRBD1 agrees at 7 bases. In germline, CDR1 is KGHSH, CDR2 LQKENI. This CDR3 is 15 amino acids long. V lost 6 bases to trimming and J lost 5 bases; unmatched junction nucleotides: 10. The CDR3 DNA reads TGTGCCAGCTCTCCCACAGGGACAGCGGAAAACATTCAGTACTTC. Its protein product is CASSPTGTAENIQYF.

This chain joins TRBV19 and TRBJ2-1; TRBD2 matches 10 bases. Germline lookup yields CDR1 LNHDA and CDR2 SQIVND (reference sequence). V lost 5 bases to trimming and J lost 6 bases; unmatched junction nucleotides: 7. The length of the CDR3 is 15 residues. The CDR3 loop is CASSVASGRTNEQFF. CDR3 bases: TGTGCCAGTAGTGTTGCTAGCGGGAGAACCAATGAGCAGTTCTTC.

This clone was seen repeatedly, ten times or more. The chain uses TRBV19 and TRBJ2-1, with D uncertain. This CDR3 is built from 15 residues. Trimming removed 0 bases at V and 0 bases at J, with 6 bases between. Germline values: CDR1 LNHDA, CDR2 SQIVND (reference sequence). CDR3 sequence reads: CASSIDRGSYNEQFF. The CDR3 DNA reads as TGTGCCAGTAGTATAGACAGAGGCTCCTACAATGAGCAGTTCTTC.

Comments on this clone: One junction end does not reproduce the germline sequence, and a read error may be involved. The J gene is TRBJ2-3, the V gene TRBV16, with D maybe TRBD1 (5 bases). The CDR3 runs to 15 residues. Germline V CDR1 and CDR2: KGHSY, FQNENV. The CDR3 nucleotides are TGTGCCAGCACCCAAATGTCAGGGAAACGAGATACGCAGTATTTT. Translation: CASTQMSGKRDTQYF.

J is TRBJ1-1 and V is TRBV6-5; TRBD1 might be the D (5 bases). This CDR3 has 14 amino acids. V was cut by 7 bases and J by 2 bases, with 14 bases left in between. The germline V gene has CDR1 MNHEY and CDR2 SVGAGI. The CDR3 loop reads CASKGAPLNTEAFF. The CDR3 bases are TGTGCCAGCAAAGGGGCCCCGCTAAACACTGAAGCTTTCTTT.

This clone was seen just once. The chain couples TRBV28 to TRBJ2-5, with TRBD2 matching over 10 bases. J lost 5 bases, V lost 0 bases, and 6 bases had no gene match. This CDR3 has 16 amino acids. Per the germline V gene, CDR1 is MDHEN and CDR2 is SYDVKM. This CDR3 is CASSLWASGSVETQYF. CDR3 DNA sequence: TGTGCCAGCAGTTTATGGGCTAGCGGGAGCGTGGAGACCCAGTACTTC.

The rearrangement joins TRBV5-1 to TRBJ2-1; 8 bases agree with TRBD2. The ends lost 7 bases at V and 8 bases at J; junction bases unmatched: 14. The germline gives CDR1 SGHRS, CDR2 YFSETQ. The CDR3 runs 15 residues. CDR3 bases: TGCGCCAGCCATACCCGAAGGACTAGCAAGGATGAGCAGTTCTTC. This codes for CASHTRRTSKDEQFF. Supplemented by reference TRBV5-1 and TRBJ2-1, the full variable domain reads KAGVTQTPRYLIKTRGQQVTLSCSPISGHRSVSWYQQTPGQGLQFLFEYFSETQRNKGNFPGRFSGRQFSNSRSEMNVSTLELGDSALYLCASHTRRTSKDEQFFGPGTRLTVL.